What follows is one T cell receptor (beta chain) and its context. Its antigen is not identified. This entry comes from a study of T cells expressing NK-cell markers. In the study overall: Repertoires of TCR beta were obtained from T cells sorted as CD3+CD56+NKG2C+, CD3+CD56+NKG2C- and CD3+CD56-NKG2C+.

TCRdb reprocessed the 5' RACE reads, with one entry per CDR3 protein and no DNA. The sample spans 200,000 to 300,000 distinct CDR3 sequences; the ten largest clones claim more than 3.5%. The CDR3 has 12 residues. Germline V lookup: CDR1 SNHLY, CDR2 FYNNEI. Study conclusions and caveats: For a handful of donors, these clonotypes were likewise the leading ones in the CD3+CD56-NKG2C+ fraction.

This sequence originates from a woman between 18 and 70 years old in good health. Sequenced: blood T cells: a sorted CD56 or NKG2C T cell subset, CD4+ or CD8+ T cells, or bulk PBMC T cells (not recorded which). The gene calls are TRBV2 and TRBJ2-6. The CDR3 reads CAKNPGANVLTF. The variable domain in full, completed from reference TRBV2 and TRBJ2-6, reads EPEVTQTPSHQVTQMGQEVILRCVPISNHLYFYWYRQILGQKVEFLVSFYNNEISEKSEIFDDQFSVERPDGSNFTLKIRSTKLEDSAMYFCAKNPGANVLTFGAGSRLTVL.